These 2 T cell receptor beta chains came from one sample sequenced in a study of blood T cell repertoires in COVID-19. Generated by immunoSEQ multiplex PCR, the TCRdb table keeps only in-frame clones and is missing some. The profile shows about 260,000 clones, 88% of them singletons. The sample consisted of peripheral blood. The receptors derive from a young woman with COVID-19, enrolled during active disease.

The rearrangement links TRBV29-1 to TRBJ1-5, with D perhaps matching TRBD1 (6 bases). The germline V and J ends were trimmed by 6 bases and 5 bases, with 14 bases remaining between them. The germline gives CDR1 SQVTM, CDR2 ANQGSEA. The CDR3 loop spans 13 amino acids. Here the CDR3 reads CSVAGQNDQPQHF. CDR3 nucleotide sequence: TGCAGCGTGGCTGGACAGAATGATCAGCCCCAGCATTTT.

Details on this clone: Sequence at one end of the junction differs from germline and may be a read error. The V gene is TRBV7-7, the J gene TRBJ2-1, with TRBD1 matching over 10 bases. This CDR3 has 15 residues. Germline V gene sequence: CDR1 SSHAT, CDR2 FNYEAQ (reference sequence). The CDR3, as DNA: TGTGCTAGCAGCCCGACAGGGGGCCGATACAATGAGCAGTTCTTC. Protein sequence: CASSPTGGRYNEQFF. Full variable domain (missing parts from reference TRBV7-7 and TRBJ2-1): GAGVSQSPRYKVTKRGQDVTLRCDPISSHATLYWYQQALGQGPEFLTYFNYEAQPDKSGLPSDRFSAERPEGSISTLTIQRTEQRDSAMYRCASSPTGGRYNEQFFGPGTRLTVL.